This TCR beta chain was recorded in a study of cytomegalovirus exposure and HLA in healthy donors. PCR primers comprised 60 Vbeta and 13 Jbeta primers. Sequencing used immunoSEQ multiplex PCR; TCRdb keeps in-frame clones, though not all of them. The sample carries approximately 79,000 clones, 78% recorded once. This clone turned up a few times. The CDR3 totals 14 residues. Germline CDR1 reads SGHTA; CDR2 reads FQGNSA. V trimming: 5 bases; J trimming: 1 base; junction bases outside the gene matches: 2. The source material was PBMCs. The V call is TRBV7-2, the J call TRBJ2-7; 10 bases agree with TRBD2. This clonotype originated in a male donor in good health and CMV-seropositive. CDR3 loop: CASSPAGGSYEQYF. The CDR3 nucleotides are TGTGCCAGCAGCCCAGCGGGAGGGTCCTACGAGCAGTACTTC.